This TCR beta chain was sequenced during a study of blood T cell repertoires in COVID-19. Only in-frame clones appear in the TCRdb table, and some are missing; sequencing was by immunoSEQ multiplex PCR. The repertoire has about 480,000 clones, roughly nine tenths of them found once; the top ten carry approximately 0.9%. The CDR3 sequence is 13 residues long. Trimming removed 6 bases at V and 1 base at J, with 10 bases between. CDR1 KGHSH and CDR2 LQKENI come from the germline V gene. The V gene is TRBV18, the J gene TRBJ2-7; tentatively, D is TRBD2 (6 bases). This TCR came from a man younger than 30 with COVID-19, enrolled during active disease. The sequencing input was peripheral blood. The CDR3 protein is CASSASVSYEQYF. DNA of the CDR3: TGTGCCAGCTCGGCTAGCGTATCCTACGAGCAGTACTTC.